This T cell receptor beta chain was sequenced in a study of glioma-infiltrating T cells. Whole-study findings and limits: Gliomas, especially low-grade, showed above-expected tissue-blood divergence; non-neoplastic patients showed below. Only very few CDR3 sequences appeared in both tissue and blood.

This clonotype was detected only once. Its antigen is not known. Amplification of TCR alpha and beta CDR3 regions from RNA used iRepertoire nested multiplex PCR. For one-step reverse transcription and amplification, about 85-400 ng of tissue mRNA or PBMC total RNA was used. TCRdb re-analysed the multiplex PCR reads in MiXCR, keeping a single row per CDR3 protein. The repertoire consists of about 140,000 distinct CDR3 sequences, with around 40% occurring once and the leading ten covering around 20%. CDR1 MNHNS and CDR2 SASEGT come from the germline V gene. V lost 7 bases, J lost 7 bases, and 10 bases stayed unmatched. The length of the CDR3 is 15 residues.

The rearrangement links TRBV6-1 to TRBJ1-6; TRBD1 aligns across 7 bases. Sequenced: glioma tissue, nonneoplastic brain tissue, or PBMCs (not recorded which). The sequence was obtained from a human donor with low-grade glioma or glioblastoma, undergoing nonglioma brain surgery, or in good health (not recorded which). The CDR3 sequence is CASTRGGTVNSPLHF. The DNA for the CDR3 is TGTGCCAGCACCCGAGGGGGGACAGTCAATTCACCCCTCCACTTT.